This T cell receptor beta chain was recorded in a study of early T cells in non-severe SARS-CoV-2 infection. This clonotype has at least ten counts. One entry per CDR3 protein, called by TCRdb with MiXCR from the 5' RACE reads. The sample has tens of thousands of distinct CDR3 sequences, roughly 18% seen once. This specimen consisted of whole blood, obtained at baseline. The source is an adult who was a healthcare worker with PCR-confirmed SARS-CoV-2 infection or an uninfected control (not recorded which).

The CDR3 here is CASSSDHAGRNTQYF. The CDR3 nucleotides are TGTGCCAGCAGCTCAGACCATGCCGGTCGAAATACGCAGTATTTT. This sequence joins TRBV7-2 and TRBJ2-3; D remains unclear. Germline CDR1 is SGHTA and CDR2 is FQGNSA. CDR3 length: 15 residues. V was cut by 4 bases and J by 7 bases, with 18 bases left in between. The whole variable domain, remainder taken from reference TRBV7-2 and TRBJ2-3, is GAGVSQSPSNKVTEKGKDVELRCDPISGHTALYWYRQSLGQGLEFLIYFQGNSAPDKSGLPSDRFSAERTGGSVSTLTIQRTQQEDSAVYLCASSSDHAGRNTQYFGPGTRLTVL.